A selection of T cell receptor beta chains follows, all from one sample in a study of blood T cell repertoires in COVID-19. Some clones are missing from TCRdb's copy, which holds only in-frame ones; the method was immunoSEQ multiplex PCR. The table shows 200,000 to 300,000 clones, with more than 75% occurring only once. The sample was peripheral blood. Source of these receptors: a man between 35 and 55 years old who had recovered from COVID-19. CDR3s leave out the opening cysteine and the closing phenylalanine or tryptophan.

len | j_gene | v_gene | CDR3aa
16 | TRBJ1-1 | TRBV23-1 | ASSQTLLIQGAWTEAF
11 | TRBJ1-2 | TRBV5-4 | ASSLGQNSGYT
14 | TRBJ2-1 | TRBV18 | ASSRKGVGSYNEQF
14 | TRBJ2-5 | TRBV5-6 | ASSRRGGFAEETQY
14 | TRBJ2-1 | TRBV6-2/TRBV6-3 | ASSRHWTSSYNEQF
13 | TRBJ1-1 | TRBV15 | ATSRTGDPNTEAF
12 | TRBJ2-2 | TRBV5-4 | ASRNELNTGELF
13 | TRBJ2-3 | TRBV10-3 | AISESTSGVHTQY
13 | TRBJ2-7 | TRBV3-1/TRBV3-2 | ASSQSLAASYEQY
14 | TRBJ2-2 | TRBV5-1 | ASSLAGRGEPGELF
11 | TRBJ1-2 | TRBV28 | ASSLGRGLSYT
11 | TRBJ2-7 | TRBV2 | ASSDSGSYEQY
13 | TRBJ1-3 | TRBV9 | ASNPTGGSGNTIY
12 | TRBJ2-7 | TRBV27 | ASSLLRGANEQY
15 | TRBJ2-7 | TRBV7-8 | ASSLRARAVNSYEQY
13 | TRBJ2-2 | TRBV11-2 | ASSGWTGDTGELF
11 | TRBJ1-4 | TRBV6-5 | ASSTTGDEKLF
11 | TRBJ1-5 | TRBV27 | ASRNRVHQPQH
12 | TRBJ2-5 | TRBV9 | ASSVGGQEKTQY
12 | TRBJ2-7 | TRBV7-9 | AALTSGRVYEQY
12 | TRBJ2-7 | TRBV5-1 | ASSLEQGAGEQY
11 | TRBJ1-4 | TRBV19 | ASSVRTNEKLF
12 | TRBJ1-1 | TRBV18 | ASSPLSTGAEAF
12 | TRBJ1-2 | TRBV13 | ASSPVVAIYGYT
13 | TRBJ2-1 | TRBV5-1 | ASSSGAPWTSEQF
14 | TRBJ2-3 | TRBV9 | ASSAATGIATDTQY
14 | TRBJ2-3 | TRBV2 | ASSELAGGPRDTQY
14 | TRBJ2-1 | TRBV9 | ASSVERTSFSYEQF
13 | TRBJ1-2 | TRBV7-2 | ASSPPQAFNYGYT
12 | TRBJ2-1 | TRBV11-2 | ASSFYNYDNEQF
13 | TRBJ1-4 | TRBV28 | ASSLGGQGNEKLF
14 | TRBJ2-7 | TRBV19 | ASSPKGQPSSYEQY
10 | TRBJ2-7 | TRBV27 | ATTGWDYEQY
9 | TRBJ1-1 | TRBV11-2 | ASSLVEEAF
13 | TRBJ2-3 | TRBV12-5 | ASGLHGGGTDTQY
17 | TRBJ2-1 | TRBV5-1 | ASSWTLRGFGTGYNEQF
15 | TRBJ1-6 | TRBV4-1 | ASSQDVGPQGISPLH
13 | TRBJ1-5 | TRBV19 | ASRRDRYSNQPQH
17 | TRBJ2-1 | TRBV7-6 | ASSFWPSASGTYYNEQF
14 | TRBJ2-7 | TRBV3-1/TRBV3-2 | ASSQDQGVSSYEQY
15 | TRBJ2-1 | TRBV7-3 | ASSPLGRGSSYNEQF
14 | TRBJ1-3 | TRBV13 | ASSLKGALGGNTIY
10 | TRBJ2-1 | TRBV12-5 | ASRSPGREQF
20 | TRBJ2-3 | TRBV12-5 | ASGFRRGPSGGAVTSTDTQY
16 | TRBJ2-7 | TRBV2 | ATHLTSKGNRLNSEQY
11 | TRBJ1-2 | TRBV25-1 | ASSDRDRDGYT
10 | TRBJ2-7 | TRBV3-1/TRBV3-2 | ASSQGGDQGT
14 | TRBJ2-7 | TRBV6-5 | ASSYSPGTSAYEQY